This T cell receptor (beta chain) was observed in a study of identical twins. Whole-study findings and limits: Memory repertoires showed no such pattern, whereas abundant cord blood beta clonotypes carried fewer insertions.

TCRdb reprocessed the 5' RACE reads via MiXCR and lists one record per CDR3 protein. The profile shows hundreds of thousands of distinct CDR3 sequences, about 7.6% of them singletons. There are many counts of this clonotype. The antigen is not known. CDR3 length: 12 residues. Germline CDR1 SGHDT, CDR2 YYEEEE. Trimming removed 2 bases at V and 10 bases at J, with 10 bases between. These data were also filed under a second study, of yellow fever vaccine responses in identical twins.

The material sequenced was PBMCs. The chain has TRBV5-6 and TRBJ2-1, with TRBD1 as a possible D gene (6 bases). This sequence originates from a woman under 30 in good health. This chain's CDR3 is CASSFNRVEQFF. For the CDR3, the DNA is TGTGCCAGCAGCTTTAACAGGGTAGAGCAGTTCTTC.